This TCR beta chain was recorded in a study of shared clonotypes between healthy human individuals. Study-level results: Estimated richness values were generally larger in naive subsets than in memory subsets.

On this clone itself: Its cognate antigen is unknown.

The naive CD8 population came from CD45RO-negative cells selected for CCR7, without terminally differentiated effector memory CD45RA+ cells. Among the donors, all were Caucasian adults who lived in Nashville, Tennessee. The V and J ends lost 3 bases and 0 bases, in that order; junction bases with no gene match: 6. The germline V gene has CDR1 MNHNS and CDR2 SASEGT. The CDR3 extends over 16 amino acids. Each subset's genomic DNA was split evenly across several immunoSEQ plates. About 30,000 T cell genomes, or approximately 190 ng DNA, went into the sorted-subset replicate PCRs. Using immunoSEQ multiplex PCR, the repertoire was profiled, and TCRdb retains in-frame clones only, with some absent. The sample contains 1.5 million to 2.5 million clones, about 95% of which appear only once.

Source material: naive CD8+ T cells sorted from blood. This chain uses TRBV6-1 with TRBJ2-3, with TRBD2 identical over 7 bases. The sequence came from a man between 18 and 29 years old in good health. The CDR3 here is CASSDGGGTSTDTQYF. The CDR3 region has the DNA TGTGCCAGCAGTGATGGGGGGGGTACTAGCACAGATACGCAGTATTTT.